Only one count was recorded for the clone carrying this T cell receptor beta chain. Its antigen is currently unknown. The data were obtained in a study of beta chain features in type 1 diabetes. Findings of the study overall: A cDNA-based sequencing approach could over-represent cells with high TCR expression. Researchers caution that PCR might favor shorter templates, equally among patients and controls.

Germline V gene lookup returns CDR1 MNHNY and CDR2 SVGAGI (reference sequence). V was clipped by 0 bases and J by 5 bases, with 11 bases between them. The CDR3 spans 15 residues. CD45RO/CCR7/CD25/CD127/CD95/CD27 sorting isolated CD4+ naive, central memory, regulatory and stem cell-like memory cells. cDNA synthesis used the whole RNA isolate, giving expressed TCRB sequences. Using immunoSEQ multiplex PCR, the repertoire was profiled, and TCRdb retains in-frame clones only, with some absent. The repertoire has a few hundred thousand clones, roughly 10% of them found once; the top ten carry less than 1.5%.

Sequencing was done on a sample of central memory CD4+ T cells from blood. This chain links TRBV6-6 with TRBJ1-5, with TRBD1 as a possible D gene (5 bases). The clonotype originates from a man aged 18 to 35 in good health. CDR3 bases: TGTGCCAGCAGTTACTCGTCTGGGGGAGATCAGCCCCAGCATTTT. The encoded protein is CASSYSSGGDQPQHF.